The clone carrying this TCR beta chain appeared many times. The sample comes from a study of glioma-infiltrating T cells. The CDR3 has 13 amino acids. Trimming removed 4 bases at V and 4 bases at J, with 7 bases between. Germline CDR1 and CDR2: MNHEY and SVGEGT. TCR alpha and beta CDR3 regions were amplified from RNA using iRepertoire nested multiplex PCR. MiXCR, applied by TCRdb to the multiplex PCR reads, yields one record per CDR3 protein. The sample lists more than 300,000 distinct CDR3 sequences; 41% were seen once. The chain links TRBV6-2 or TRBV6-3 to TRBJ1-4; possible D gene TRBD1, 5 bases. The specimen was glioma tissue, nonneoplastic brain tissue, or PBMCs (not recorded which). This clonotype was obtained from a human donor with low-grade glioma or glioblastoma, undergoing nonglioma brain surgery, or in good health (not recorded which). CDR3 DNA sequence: TGTGCCAGCAGTTGGGGACGTAATGAAAAACTGTTTTTT. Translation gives CASSWGRNEKLFF.